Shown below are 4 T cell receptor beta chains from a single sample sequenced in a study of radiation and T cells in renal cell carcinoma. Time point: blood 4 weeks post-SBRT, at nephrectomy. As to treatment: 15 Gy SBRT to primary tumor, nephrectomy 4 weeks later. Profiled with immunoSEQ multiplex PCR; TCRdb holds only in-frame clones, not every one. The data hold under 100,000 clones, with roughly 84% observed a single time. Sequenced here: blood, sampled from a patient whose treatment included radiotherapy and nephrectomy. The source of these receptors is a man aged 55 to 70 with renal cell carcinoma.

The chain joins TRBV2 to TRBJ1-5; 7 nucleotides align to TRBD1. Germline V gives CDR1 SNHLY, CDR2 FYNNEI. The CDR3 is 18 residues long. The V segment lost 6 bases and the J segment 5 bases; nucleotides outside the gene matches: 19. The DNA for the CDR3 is TGTGCCAGCAGCTCGTGGGGTGGCCAGACAGGGTATGATCAGCCCCAGCATTTT. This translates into CASSSWGGQTGYDQPQHF.

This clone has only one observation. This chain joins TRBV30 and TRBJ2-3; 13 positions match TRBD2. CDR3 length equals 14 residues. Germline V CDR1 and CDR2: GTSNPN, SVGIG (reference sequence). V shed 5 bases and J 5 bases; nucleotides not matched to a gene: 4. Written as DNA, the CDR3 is TGTGCCTGGGGACTAGCGGGAGCTGAAGATACGCAGTATTTT. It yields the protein CAWGLAGAEDTQYF.

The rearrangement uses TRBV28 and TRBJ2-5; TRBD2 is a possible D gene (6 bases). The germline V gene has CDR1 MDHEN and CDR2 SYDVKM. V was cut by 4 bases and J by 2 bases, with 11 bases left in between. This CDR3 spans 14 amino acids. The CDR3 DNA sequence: TGTGCCAGCAGTTCCGTACGGGGGCAAGAGACCCAGTACTTC. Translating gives CASSSVRGQETQYF. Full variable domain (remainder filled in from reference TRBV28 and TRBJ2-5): DVKVTQSSRYLVKRTGEKVFLECVQDMDHENMFWYRQDPGLGLRLIYFSYDVKMKEKGDIPEGYSVSREKKERFSLILESASTNQTSMYLCASSSVRGQETQYFGPGTRLLVL.

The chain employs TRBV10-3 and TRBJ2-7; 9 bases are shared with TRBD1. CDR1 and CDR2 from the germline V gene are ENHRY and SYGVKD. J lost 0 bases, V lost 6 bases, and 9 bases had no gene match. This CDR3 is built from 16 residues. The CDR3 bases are TGTGCCATCAGGGTCGACGGACAGGGGAACTCCTACGAGCAGTACTTC. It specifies CAIRVDGQGNSYEQYF.